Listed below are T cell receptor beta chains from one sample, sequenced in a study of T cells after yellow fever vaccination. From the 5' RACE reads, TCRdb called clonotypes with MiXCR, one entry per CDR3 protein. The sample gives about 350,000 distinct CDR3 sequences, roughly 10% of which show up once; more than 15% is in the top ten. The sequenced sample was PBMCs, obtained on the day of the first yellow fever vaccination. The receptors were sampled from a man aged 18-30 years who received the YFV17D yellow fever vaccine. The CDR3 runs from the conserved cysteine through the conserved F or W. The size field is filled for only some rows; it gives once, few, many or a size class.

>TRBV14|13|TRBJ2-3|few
CASSRQFIYTQYF
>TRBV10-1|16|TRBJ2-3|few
CASSEWFSGRTDTQYF
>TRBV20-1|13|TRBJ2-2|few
CSARRGDTGELFF
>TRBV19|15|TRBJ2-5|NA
CASSDLSGYQETQYF
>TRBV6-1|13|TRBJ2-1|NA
CASSGLTSYEQFF
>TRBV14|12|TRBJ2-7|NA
CASRGQSYEQYF
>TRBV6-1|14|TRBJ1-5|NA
CASSVSGAYQPQHF
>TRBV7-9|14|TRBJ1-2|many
CASSVPGQGEAYTF
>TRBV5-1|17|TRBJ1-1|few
CASRPNPGSLMNTEAFF
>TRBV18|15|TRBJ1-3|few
CASSPLGTAGNTIYF
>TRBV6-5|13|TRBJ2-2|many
CASSYDLTGELFF
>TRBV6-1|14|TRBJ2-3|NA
CASSRDRATDTQYF
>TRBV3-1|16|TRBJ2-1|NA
CASSQDFPGSYNEQFF
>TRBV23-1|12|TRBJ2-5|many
CASRTGLKTQYF
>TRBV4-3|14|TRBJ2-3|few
CASSQEGQTDTQYF
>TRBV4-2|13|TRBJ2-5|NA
CASSQLGEETQYF
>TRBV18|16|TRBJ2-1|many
CASSPRTAGAFNEQFF
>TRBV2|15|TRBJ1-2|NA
CASSEDRGKSGGYTF
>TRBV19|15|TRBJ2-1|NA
CASSPTGELANEQFF
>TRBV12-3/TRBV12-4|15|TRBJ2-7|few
CASSPVQPRPYEQYF
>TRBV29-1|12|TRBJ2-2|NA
CSVTGGDGELFF
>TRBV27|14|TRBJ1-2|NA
CASSSSWEEHGYTF
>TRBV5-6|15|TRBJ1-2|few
CASSLLATGPYGYTF
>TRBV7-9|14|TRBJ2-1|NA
CASSFKGAPNEQFF
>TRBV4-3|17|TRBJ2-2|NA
CASSPTSGGDSTGELFF
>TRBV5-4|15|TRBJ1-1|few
CASSSPRAQNTEAFF
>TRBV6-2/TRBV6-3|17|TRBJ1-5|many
CASRSGQGDGGNQPQHF
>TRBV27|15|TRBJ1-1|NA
CASMEGGPMNTEAFF
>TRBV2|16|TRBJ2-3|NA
CASPAQRGKSTDTQYF
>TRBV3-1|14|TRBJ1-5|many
CASSQDQYYQPQHF
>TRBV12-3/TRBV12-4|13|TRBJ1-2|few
CASSLGGWYGYTF
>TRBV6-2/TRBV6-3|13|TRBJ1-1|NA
CASILDSHTEAFF
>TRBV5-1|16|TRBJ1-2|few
CASSPLGQANYYGYTF
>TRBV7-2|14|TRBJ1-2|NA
CASSPPDRFGGWTF
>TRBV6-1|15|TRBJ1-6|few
CASSDPGEGYSPLHF
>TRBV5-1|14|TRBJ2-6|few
CASMAGAGANVLTF
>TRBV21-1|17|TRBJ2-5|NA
CASSKSSLAGDQETQYF
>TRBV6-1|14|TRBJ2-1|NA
CASGPLVSYNEQFF
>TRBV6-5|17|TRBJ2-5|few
CASSHQDEGWTKETQYF
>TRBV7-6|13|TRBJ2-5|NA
CASSYSAEETQYF
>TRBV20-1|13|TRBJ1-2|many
CSARDPANYGYTF
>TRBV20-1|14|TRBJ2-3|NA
CSASWQGSTDTQYF
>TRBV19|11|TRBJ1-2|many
CASSIGEAYTF
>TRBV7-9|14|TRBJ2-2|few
CASSLSTRTGELFF
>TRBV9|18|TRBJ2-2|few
CASSVVLAGVTNTGELFF
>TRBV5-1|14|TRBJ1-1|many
CASSAQGAIAEAFF
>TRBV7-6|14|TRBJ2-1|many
CASSRGAGYNEQFF
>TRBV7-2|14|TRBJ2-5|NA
CASSRDYSFETQYF
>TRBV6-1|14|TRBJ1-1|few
CASSEEGGRTEAFF
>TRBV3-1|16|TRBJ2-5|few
CASSQGQGLEQETQYF
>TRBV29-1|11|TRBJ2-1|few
CSVPLGVGQFF
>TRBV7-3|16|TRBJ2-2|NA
CASSPFGELNTGELFF
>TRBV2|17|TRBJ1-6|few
CASSSPGQGSYNSPLHF
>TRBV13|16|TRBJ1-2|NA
CASSLGQGTGPYGYTF
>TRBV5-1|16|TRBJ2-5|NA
CASAGVRGALGETQYF
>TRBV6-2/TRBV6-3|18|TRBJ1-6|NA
CASSYVRARGDVDSPLHF